These 10 T cell receptor beta chains were all obtained from the same sample, sequenced in a study of blood T cells in healthy people across ages. The authors ran a second PCR of 7 to 11 cycles using a sample-barcoded 5' primer and a J-beta primer mix. MiXCR, applied by TCRdb to the 5' RACE reads, yields one record per CDR3 protein. The profile shows some 800,000 distinct CDR3 sequences, around 43% of them singletons. Sequenced input: blood. Source of these receptors: a man aged 60 to 69 in good health.

This clonotype was recorded once. The V gene is TRBV29-1, the J gene TRBJ2-4, with TRBD1 matching over 9 bases. The DNA matches TRBJ2-7 better at its end, which makes the J call doubtful. CDR1 SQVTM and CDR2 ANQGSEA come from the germline V gene. This CDR3 has 13 residues. Here the CDR3 DNA reads TGCAGCGTAAGGGACAGGGTGATCGGCGAGCAGTACTTC. The encoded protein is CSVRDRVIGEQYF.

The chain employs TRBV7-2 and TRBJ2-7; D might be TRBD1 (6 bases). The CDR3 contains 14 residues. The ends were cut back, 6 bases at V and 4 bases at J, with 16 bases in the middle. Per germline, CDR1 SGHTA and CDR2 FQGNSA. CDR3 amino acids: CASRPTGTGYEQYF. The CDR3 nucleotides read TGTGCCAGCAGACCAACAGGGACGGGTTACGAGCAGTACTTC.

This sequence joins TRBV5-1 and TRBJ2-1; perhaps D is TRBD1 or TRBD2 (5 bases each). The end of the DNA aligns better with TRBJ2-7, so the J call may be wrong. Per germline, CDR1 SGHRS and CDR2 YFSETQ. The CDR3 extends over 16 amino acids. The CDR3 DNA sequence: TGCGCCAGCAGCTTGGCTTACGGGGCCAGCTACAATGAGCAGTACTTC. This translates into CASSLAYGASYNEQYF.

The chain has TRBV20-1 and TRBJ2-6, with 8 bases that match TRBD1. V trimming: 3 bases; J trimming: 0 bases; junction bases outside the gene matches: 10. In germline, CDR1 is DFQATT, CDR2 SNEGSKA (reference sequence). The CDR3 has 18 amino acids. CDR3 region: CSASLGQGPYSGANVLTF. CDR3 bases: TGCAGTGCTAGTCTTGGACAGGGCCCCTACTCTGGGGCCAACGTCCTGACTTTC.

This sequence joins TRBV12-3 or TRBV12-4 and TRBJ2-1; no clear D gene. The CDR3 is 14 amino acids. Trimming stripped 2 bases from V and 5 bases from J, with 10 bases between. The CDR3 region has the DNA TGTGCCAGCAGTTTACGGTCTAGAAACAATGAGCAGTTCTTC. This codes for CASSLRSRNNEQFF.

CDR3 DNA sequence: TGTGCCAGCAGTGGGACTTACACAGATACGCAGTATTTT. Translated, it gives CASSGTYTDTQYF. This chain uses TRBV25-1 with TRBJ2-3; TRBD2 is a possible D gene (5 bases). Trimming left V 4 bases short and J 2 bases short, with 7 bases between. The V gene's germline CDR1 is MGHDK and CDR2 SYGVNS. The CDR3 contains 13 residues. Full variable domain (remainder filled in from reference TRBV25-1 and TRBJ2-3): EADIYQTPRYLVIGTGKKITLECSQTMGHDKMYWYQQDPGMELHLIHYSYGVNSTEKGDLSSESTVSRIRTEHFPLTLESARPSHTSQYLCASSGTYTDTQYFGPGTRLTVL.

V usage is TRBV5-1 and J usage is TRBJ2-1; D might be TRBD1 (6 bases). Germline V CDR1 and CDR2: SGHRS, YFSETQ. The CDR3 has 15 amino acids. V lost 0 bases and J 8 bases, leaving 15 bases between the germline ends. CDR3 nucleotides: TGCGCCAGCAGCTTGGCTGGGACACCGTACCATGAGCAGTTCTTC. It specifies CASSLAGTPYHEQFF.

The CDR3 region is CASSAEINYGYTF. CDR3 coding DNA: TGTGCCAGCAGTGCCGAGATTAACTATGGCTACACCTTC. The chain uses TRBV2 and TRBJ1-2; no clear D gene. Germline V CDR1 and CDR2: SNHLY, FYNNEI. V gave up 4 bases and J gave up 1 base, with 7 bases separating them. This CDR3 is built from 13 residues. Full variable domain (outside the CDR3, taken from reference TRBV2 and TRBJ1-2): EPEVTQTPSHQVTQMGQEVILRCVPISNHLYFYWYRQILGQKVEFLVSFYNNEISEKSEIFDDQFSVERPDGSNFTLKIRSTKLEDSAMYFCASSAEINYGYTFGSGTRLTVV.

A single count supports this clonotype. At one of its ends the junction is not consistent with the germline gene, which may arise from a read error. The chain employs TRBV6-2 or TRBV6-3 and TRBJ1-6; TRBD1 is a possible D gene (5 bases). This CDR3 comprises 15 residues. Germline CDR1 reads MNHEY; CDR2 reads SVGEGT. CDR3 region: CTSSPQEGLGSPLHF. The CDR3 coding sequence is TGTACCAGCAGTCCCCAGGAGGGGCTCGGGTCACCCCTCCACTTT.

There are a few counts of this clonotype. J is TRBJ1-6 and V is TRBV20-1; 10 positions match TRBD1. The CDR3 sequence is 17 residues long. Germline V CDR1 and CDR2: DFQATT, SNEGSKA (reference sequence). V trimming: 1 base; J trimming: 5 bases; junction bases outside the gene matches: 8. CDR3 sequence reads: CSARAGTGAMNNSPLHF. The DNA for the CDR3 is TGCAGTGCTAGAGCCGGGACAGGGGCAATGAATAATTCACCCCTCCACTTT.